The clone carrying this T cell receptor beta chain was picked up many times. The antigen is undetermined. V lost 2 bases and J 2 bases, leaving 16 bases between the germline ends. Germline values: CDR1 SGHRS, CDR2 YFSETQ. The CDR3 covers 17 residues. The entry originates in a study of T-cell reconstitution after alpha-beta-depleted transplantation in children. General observations from the study: Counts and diversity of T cells one year after transplant came mostly from newly produced T cells. Diversity of TCRbeta at day 60 was high in some patients, arising from surviving recipient T cells and thymic progenitors. Where alpha-beta T cells came from about two months after transplant was reportedly several hundred expanded graft clones.

Unique molecular identifiers were built into the TCRbeta library. TCRdb recomputed calls from the PCR reads with MiXCR, one row per CDR3 protein. The data contain approximately 650,000 distinct CDR3 sequences, about 12% of them singletons. The V call is TRBV5-1, the J call TRBJ2-2; tentative D call: TRBD1 (6 bases). The specimen comprised PBMCs, sampled before TCRalphabeta/CD19-depleted stem cell transplant. This clonotype was obtained from a girl under 10 years old with congenital amegakaryocytic thrombocytopenia, due to receive a stem cell transplant. The CDR3 protein is CASSFPLGTPNTGELFF. In nucleotides, the CDR3 is TGCGCCAGCAGCTTCCCACTGGGGACACCCAACACCGGGGAGCTGTTTTTT.